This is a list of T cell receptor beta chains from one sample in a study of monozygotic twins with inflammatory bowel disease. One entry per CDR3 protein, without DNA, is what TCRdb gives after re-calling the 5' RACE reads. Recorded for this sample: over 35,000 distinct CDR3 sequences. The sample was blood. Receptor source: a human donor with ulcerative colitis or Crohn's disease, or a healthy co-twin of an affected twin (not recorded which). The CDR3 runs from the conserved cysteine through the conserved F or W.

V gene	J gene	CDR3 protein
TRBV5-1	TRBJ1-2	CASSTRPGNWGNYGYTF
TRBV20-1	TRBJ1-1	CSASQTTRGTEAFF
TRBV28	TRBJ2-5	CASTNYGTETQYF
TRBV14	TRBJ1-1	CASSHTRGAGTEAFF
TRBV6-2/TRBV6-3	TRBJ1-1	CASSGKGEAFF
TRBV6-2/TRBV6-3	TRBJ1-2	CASLRTATGVDGYTF
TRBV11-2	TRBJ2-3	CASRLAGGSSTDTQYF
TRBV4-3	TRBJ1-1	CASSRMTGENTEAFF
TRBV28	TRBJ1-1	CASSTRPKGTEAFF
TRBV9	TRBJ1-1	CASSVADRGITEAFF
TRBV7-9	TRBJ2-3	CASSLRQGSTDTQYF
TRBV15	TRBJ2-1	CATSPRAQSIPDYNEQFF
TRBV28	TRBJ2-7	CASTPGQTVEQYF
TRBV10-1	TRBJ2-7	CASKPTGCGSYEQYF
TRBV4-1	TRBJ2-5	CASSQEESGVLVGTQYF
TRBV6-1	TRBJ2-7	CASSATGDSYEQYF
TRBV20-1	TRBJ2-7	CSASDRDSSLRSYEQYF
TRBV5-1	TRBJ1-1	CASSLEGTEAFF
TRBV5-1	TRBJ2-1	CASSLEWGSYNEQFF
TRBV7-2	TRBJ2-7	CASSQRSSYEQYF
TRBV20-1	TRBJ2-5	CSARRGGGTETQYF